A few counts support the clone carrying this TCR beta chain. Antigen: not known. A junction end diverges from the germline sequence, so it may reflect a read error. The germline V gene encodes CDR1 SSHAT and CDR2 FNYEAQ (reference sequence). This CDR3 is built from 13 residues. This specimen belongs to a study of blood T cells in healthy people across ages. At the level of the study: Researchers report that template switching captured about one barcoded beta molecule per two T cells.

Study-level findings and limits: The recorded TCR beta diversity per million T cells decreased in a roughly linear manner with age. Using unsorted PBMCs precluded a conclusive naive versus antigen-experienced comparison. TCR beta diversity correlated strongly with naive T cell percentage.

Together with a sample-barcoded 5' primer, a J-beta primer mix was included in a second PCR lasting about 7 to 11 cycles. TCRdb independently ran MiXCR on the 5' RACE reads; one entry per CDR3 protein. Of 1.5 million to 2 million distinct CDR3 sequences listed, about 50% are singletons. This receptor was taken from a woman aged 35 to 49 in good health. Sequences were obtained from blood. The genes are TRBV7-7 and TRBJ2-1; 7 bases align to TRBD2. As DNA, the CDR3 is TGTGCTAGCAGCTTAAGCGGGGTGGCTGAGCAGTTCTTC. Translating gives CASSLSGVAEQFF.